This T cell receptor beta chain was sequenced during a study of OX40 agonist ivuxolimab in advanced cancers. Study outcomes and limitations: Normalized T-cell clonal expansion was also low in some nonresponders. Clonal expansion from baseline to week 6 occurred in both CD4+ and CD8+ T cells.

Produced via immunoSEQ multiplex PCR; TCRdb's table is partial and in-frame only. This table has fewer than 70,000 clones, about 89% appearing once. Excluded were patients having autoimmune disease history or systemic immunosuppression. Worth noting for this clone: The antigen is undetermined.

V was shortened by 6 bases and J by 0 bases, with 3 bases between the two germline ends. CDR1 is MNHEY and CDR2 is SVGAGI in the germline V gene. The CDR3 extends over 12 amino acids. The chain uses TRBV6-5 and TRBJ1-3; D remains unclear. This TCR derives from an adult with an advanced solid tumor such as melanoma, head and neck, liver or kidney cancer. Sequenced here: CD4+ or CD8+ T cells sorted from blood, sampled in a trial of the OX40 agonist ivuxolimab. The CDR3 loop reads CASSPSGNTIYF. The CDR3 DNA reads as TGTGCCAGCAGCCCCTCTGGAAACACCATATATTTT.